Below, 11 T cell receptor beta chains from the same sample are listed, as sequenced in a study of shared clonotypes between healthy human individuals (TCRdb year 2020). CD8 naive samples were CD45RO-negative cells positively selected for CCR7, giving a CD45RA+CCR7+ population that excluded TemRA cells. The method behind the library was the immunoSEQ multiplex PCR assay. Held by TCRdb, this immuneACCESS table contains in-frame sequences only and omits some clones. Under half of the omission traces to an unresolved V gene where checked; the cause of the rest is unknown. Recorded for this sample are 800,000 or so clones; around 96% of them occurred a single time. Over 0.2% of the sample is taken by the ten largest. The sequencing input was naive CD8+ T cells sorted from blood. The cell subset or site label of this sample denotes: CD45RA+CCR7+. The receptors come from a man aged 25-45 years in good health.

This chain joins TRBV27 and TRBJ1-1; no firm D call. The V end lost 8 bases, the J end lost 1 base, and 14 bases lay between the germline ends. CDR3 length: 14 residues. Germline loops: CDR1 MNHEY, CDR2 SMNVEV (reference sequence). The CDR3 DNA follows: TGTGCCAGCTGTCATATTGGAGAGAACACTGAAGCTTTCTTT. It encodes CASCHIGENTEAFF.

CDR3 DNA sequence: TGTGCCAGCAGTCTCTCTGGTGACCCGGACGAGCAGTACTTC. Its translation: CASSLSGDPDEQYF. V usage is TRBV27 and J usage is TRBJ2-7; D is unresolved. Germline V gene sequence: CDR1 MNHEY, CDR2 SMNVEV (reference sequence). The CDR3 length is 14 residues. The germline V and J ends were trimmed by 5 bases and 5 bases, with 16 bases remaining between them.

CDR3 DNA sequence: TGTGCCAGCAATAGGGGGTTTCCGAACACCGGGGAGCTGTTTTTT. Its translation is CASNRGFPNTGELFF. The chain joins TRBV6-5 to TRBJ2-2, with D maybe TRBD1 (6 bases). This CDR3 has 15 amino acids. V was cut by 7 bases and J by 0 bases, with 12 bases left in between. Germline lookup yields CDR1 MNHEY and CDR2 SVGAGI.

V usage is TRBV11-2 and J usage is TRBJ2-7; 9 positions agree with TRBD1. Germline V CDR1 and CDR2: SGHAT, FQNNGV. The CDR3 is 16 residues long. The J segment lost 4 bases and the V segment lost 4 bases, leaving 11 bases of the junction unmatched. CDR3 in DNA: TGTGCCAGCAGCTCGTTCCGGGACAGGGAGGCTTACGAGCAGTACTTC. Residues: CASSSFRDREAYEQYF.

The rearrangement joins TRBV27 to TRBJ1-2; the match to TRBD1 covers 9 bases. V lost 4 bases and J lost 4; bases outside the gene matches: 10. Looked up from germline, CDR1 is MNHEY and CDR2 is SMNVEV (reference sequence). The CDR3 is 16 residues long. The CDR3 spells CASSSSGTGSGYGYTF. DNA for the CDR3: TGTGCCAGCAGTTCCTCCGGGACAGGGTCGGGCTATGGCTACACCTTC.

The chain recombines TRBV5-1 with TRBJ2-1, with D perhaps matching TRBD2 (6 bases). CDR1 and CDR2 (germline): SGHRS, YFSETQ. Trimming stripped 3 bases from V and 6 bases from J, with 10 bases between. The CDR3 covers 13 residues. In nucleotides, the CDR3 is TGCGCCAGCAGCTCAGATAGCGGCAATGAGCAGTTCTTC. It codes for CASSSDSGNEQFF.

Details on this clone: The same CDR3 is also encoded by other DNA sequences in this sample. This chain links TRBV27 with TRBJ2-7; D uncertain. V was cut by 4 bases and J by 4 bases, with 5 bases left in between. CDR3 size: 11 residues. Germline-derived CDR1 and CDR2 are MNHEY and SMNVEV (reference sequence). The CDR3 protein is CASSSSYEQYF. In DNA form, the CDR3 reads TGTGCCAGCAGTTCATCTTACGAGCAGTACTTC.

The chain recombines TRBV11-2 with TRBJ1-1; D remains unclear. Germline CDR1 SGHAT, CDR2 FQNNGV. Between the trimmed V and J ends, which lost 5 bases and 4 bases, there was a span of 11 bases. There are 13 residues in the CDR3. CDR3 in amino acids: CASSISGSTEAFF. The CDR3 DNA follows: TGTGCCAGCAGCATCAGTGGGAGCACTGAAGCTTTCTTT.

This rearrangement joins TRBV7-9 to TRBJ2-3, with D uncertain. Germline assignment: CDR1 SEHNR and CDR2 FQNEAQ (reference sequence). The ends were cut back, 10 bases at V and 0 bases at J, with 14 bases in the middle. The CDR3 has 14 amino acids. CDR3 coding DNA: TGTGCCATCAAAACGGAGCCTAGCACAGATACGCAGTATTTT. Translating it yields CAIKTEPSTDTQYF. The variable domain in full, completed from reference TRBV7-9 and TRBJ2-3, reads DTGVSQNPRHKITKRGQNVTFRCDPISEHNRLYWYRQTLGQGPEFLTYFQNEAQLEKSRLLSDRFSAERPKGSFSTLEIQRTEQGDSAMYLCAIKTEPSTDTQYFGPGTRLTVL.

The chain carries TRBV19 and TRBJ1-1, with D unclear. CDR3 length equals 11 residues. Deletions cut 7 bases from V and 9 bases from J, with 12 bases between. Germline lookup yields CDR1 LNHDA and CDR2 SQIVND (reference sequence). For the CDR3, the DNA is TGTGCCAGTACTGGAAATATGAAAGCTTTCTTT. It encodes CASTGNMKAFF.

The chain links TRBV9 to TRBJ2-3; TRBD2 is a possible D gene (7 bases). Trimming shortened V by 0 bases and J by 4 bases, and 15 bases separated the two germline ends. The CDR3 covers 16 residues. Germline V gene data show CDR1 as SGDLS and CDR2 as YYNGEE. CDR3: CASSVGLSGGADTQYF. The CDR3 region has the DNA TGTGCCAGCAGCGTAGGCTTGTCGGGGGGCGCAGATACGCAGTATTTT.